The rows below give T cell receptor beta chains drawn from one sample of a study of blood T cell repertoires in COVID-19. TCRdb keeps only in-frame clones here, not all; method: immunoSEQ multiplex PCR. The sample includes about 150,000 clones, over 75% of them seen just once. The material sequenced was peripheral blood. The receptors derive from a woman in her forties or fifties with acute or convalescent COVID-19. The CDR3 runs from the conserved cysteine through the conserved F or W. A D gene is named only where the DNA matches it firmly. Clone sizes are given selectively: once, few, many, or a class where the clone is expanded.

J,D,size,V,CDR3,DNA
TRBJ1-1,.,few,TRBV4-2,CASSQPDRQNTEAFF,TGTGCCAGCAGCCAGCCCGACAGGCAGAACACTGAAGCTTTCTTT
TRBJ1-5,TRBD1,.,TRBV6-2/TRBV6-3,CASSYGVRQGNQPQHF,TGTGCCAGCAGTTACGGGGTGAGACAGGGAAATCAGCCCCAGCATTTT
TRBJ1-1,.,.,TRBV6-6,CASSYRTGESEAFF,TGTGCCAGCAGTTACAGGACCGGGGAAAGCGAAGCTTTCTTT
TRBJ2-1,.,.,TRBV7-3,CASSLGGGDYNEQFF,TGTGCCAGCAGCTTAGGTGGGGGCGATTACAATGAGCAGTTCTTC
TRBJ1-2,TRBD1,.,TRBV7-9,CASSLADRGQVGYTF,TGTGCCAGCAGCTTAGCCGACAGGGGGCAAGTTGGCTACACCTTC
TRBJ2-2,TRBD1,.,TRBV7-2,CASRIWDRGFGELFF,TGTGCCAGCAGAATTTGGGACAGGGGATTTGGGGAGCTGTTTTTT
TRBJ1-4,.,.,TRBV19,CASSILISEKLFF,TGTGCCAGTAGTATCTTAATAAGCGAAAAACTGTTTTTT
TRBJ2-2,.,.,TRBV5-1,CASSFGDYTGELFF,TGCGCCAGCAGCTTCGGGGACTACACCGGGGAGCTGTTTTTT
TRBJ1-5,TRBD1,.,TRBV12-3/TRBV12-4,CASSGTGDQPQHF,TGTGCCAGCAGCGGGACAGGGGACCAGCCCCAGCATTTT
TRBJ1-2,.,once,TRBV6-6,CASSSIQGGYGYTF,TGTGCCAGCAGTTCTATACAGGGAGGGTATGGCTACACCTTC
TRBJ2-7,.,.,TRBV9,CASSPGEGTYEQYF,TGTGCCAGCAGCCCCGGAGAGGGAACCTACGAGCAGTACTTC
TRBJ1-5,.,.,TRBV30,CAWSVPPGGGNQPQHF,TGTGCCTGGAGTGTACCCCCCGGGGGGGGGAATCAGCCCCAGCATTTT
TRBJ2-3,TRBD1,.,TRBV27,CASSGTGGPDTQYF,TGTGCCAGCAGTGGGACAGGGGGACCAGATACGCAGTATTTT
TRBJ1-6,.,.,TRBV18,CASSLSGDNSPLHF,TGTGCCAGCTCACTTTCCGGGGATAATTCACCCCTCCACTTT
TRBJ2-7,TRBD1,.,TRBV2,CASMEGGAYEQYF,TGTGCCAGCATGGAAGGGGGCGCCTACGAGCAGTACTTC
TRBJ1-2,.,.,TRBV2,CASSVPGNYGYTF,TGTGCCAGCAGTGTACCAGGAAACTATGGCTACACCTTC